This TCR beta chain was retrieved from a study of immune evolution from preneoplasia to lung adenocarcinoma. Profiled with immunoSEQ multiplex PCR; TCRdb holds only in-frame clones, not every one. The sample has just over 9,000 clones, 75% to 85% seen once. V was clipped by 4 bases and J by 0 bases, with 15 bases between them. The length of the CDR3 is 16 residues. Germline V CDR1 and CDR2: MNHEY, SVGAGI. This sequence originates from a person aged 70 to 85 with lung adenocarcinoma. The sequenced sample was FFPE lung adenocarcinoma in situ tissue. The chain couples TRBV6-5 to TRBJ1-1, with D possibly being TRBD1 (5 bases). CDR3 DNA: TGTGCCAGCAGTTTCGGACGGGCAGGGTTGAACACTGAAGCTTTCTTT. Protein sequence: CASSFGRAGLNTEAFF.